The present T cell receptor (beta chain) was sequenced within a study of T cells in Graves' hyperthyroidism and ophthalmopathy. This clonotype was observed many times. CDR3 length: 15 residues. Trimming removed 0 bases at V and 0 bases at J, with 9 bases between. Germline loops: CDR1 LNHNV, CDR2 YYDKDF (reference sequence). Amplified TCR beta CDR3 regions derived from RNA transcripts. Carried out on the TCR CDR3, a first-round RT-PCR used the HTBI primer set. A single record per CDR3 protein comes from TCRdb applying MiXCR to the multiplex PCR reads. The sample includes around 520,000 distinct CDR3 sequences, about 14% of them seen just once.

This rearrangement joins TRBV15 to TRBJ2-7; D possibly matches TRBD1 or TRBD2 (5 bases each). The sequencing sample was made of blood. The receptor was isolated from a woman between 40 and 55 years old with Graves' hyperthyroidism. CDR3 in amino acids: CATSRDAGSSYEQYF. As DNA, the CDR3 is TGTGCCACCAGCAGAGATGCAGGGAGCTCCTACGAGCAGTACTTC.